This is a list of T cell receptor beta chains from one sample in a study of identical twins. TCRdb independently ran MiXCR on the 5' RACE reads; one entry per CDR3 protein. The profile covers approximately 350,000 distinct CDR3 sequences, with 9% to 15% appearing a single time and approximately 7.5% taken by the ten largest. In addition, the sample was reused for a study of yellow fever vaccine responses in identical twins.

Material for sequencing was CD8+ T cells sorted from blood. These receptors all come from a woman aged 18-29 years in good health. The CDR3 runs from the conserved cysteine through the conserved F or W. The D gene is left open where the match is weak. Size is omitted from some rows. Given values are once, few, many or a class for expanded clones.

TRBV29-1	NA	TRBJ2-1	NA	CSVDSLNTYNEQFF	TGCAGCGTTGACAGCCTCAATACCTACAATGAGCAGTTCTTC
TRBV28	TRBD1	TRBJ2-1	few	CASSLGPGQGYNEQFF	TGTGCCAGCAGTTTGGGGCCGGGACAGGGGTACAATGAGCAGTTCTTC
TRBV5-1	NA	TRBJ2-7	few	CASSLARGTYEQYF	TGCGCCAGCAGCTTGGCCCGCGGGACCTACGAGCAGTACTTC
TRBV15	TRBD2	TRBJ2-3	few	CATSRDLGGLAGDTQYF	TGTGCCACCAGCAGAGATCTCGGGGGTCTAGCGGGAGATACGCAGTATTTT
TRBV25-1	NA	TRBJ1-6	few	CASSGGQSGETYNSPLHF	TGTGCCAGCAGTGGCGGACAGAGCGGGGAAACATATAATTCACCCCTCCACTTT
TRBV7-9	NA	TRBJ1-2	NA	CASSLTGGTYGYTF	TGTGCCAGCAGCTTAACGGGGGGAACCTATGGCTACACCTTC
TRBV7-9	NA	TRBJ2-1	few	CASSPRGGFYNEQFF	TGTGCCAGCAGCCCAAGGGGGGGTTTCTACAATGAGCAGTTCTTC
TRBV5-1	NA	TRBJ2-2	NA	CASSLDSAWNSNTGELFF	TGCGCCAGCAGCTTGGATAGTGCCTGGAACTCGAACACCGGGGAGCTGTTTTTT
TRBV4-1	NA	TRBJ2-3	NA	CASSQGHGDTQYF	TGCGCCAGCAGCCAGGGTCATGGTGATACGCAGTATTTT
TRBV4-1	NA	TRBJ1-2	few	CASSPRTDYGYTF	TGCGCCAGCAGCCCTCGGACCGACTATGGCTACACCTTC
TRBV5-4	NA	TRBJ2-3	few	CASSLADSHTDTQYF	TGTGCCAGCAGCTTGGCGGACTCCCACACAGATACGCAGTATTTT
TRBV11-3	TRBD1	TRBJ2-7	few	CASSWGQAYEQYF	TGTGCCAGCAGCTGGGGACAGGCCTACGAGCAGTACTTC
TRBV5-5	TRBD1	TRBJ2-1	many	CASSFMGQGLNEQFF	TGTGCCAGCAGTTTTATGGGACAGGGGCTCAATGAGCAGTTCTTC
TRBV12-3/TRBV12-4	TRBD2	TRBJ2-1	many	CASSTSGRGNEQFF	TGTGCCAGCAGTACTAGCGGGAGAGGTAATGAGCAGTTCTTC
TRBV13	TRBD1	TRBJ2-3	NA	CASSTRTGGTDTQYF	TGTGCCAGCAGCACCAGGACAGGGGGCACAGATACGCAGTATTTT
TRBV2	TRBD2	TRBJ2-4	NA	CASSDEAGVQNIQYF	TGTGCCAGCAGTGATGAAGCGGGAGTACAAAACATTCAGTACTTC
TRBV12-3/TRBV12-4	TRBD2	TRBJ2-3	NA	CAILSSGDGPGDTQYF	TGTGCCATTCTCTCAAGCGGGGATGGGCCAGGGGATACGCAGTATTTT
TRBV11-3	NA	TRBJ2-1	few	CASSSRAESSYNEQFF	TGTGCCAGCAGCTCCCGTGCGGAGAGCTCCTACAATGAGCAGTTCTTC
TRBV6-5	NA	TRBJ1-4	few	CASSYSIASEKLFF	TGTGCCAGCAGTTACTCGATTGCATCTGAAAAACTGTTTTTT
TRBV21-1	NA	TRBJ2-5	NA	CASSKVGGQETQYF	TGTGCCAGCAGCAAAGTCGGGGGACAAGAGACCCAGTACTTC
TRBV7-3	TRBD1	TRBJ2-1	many	CASSFSPGQGASYNEQFF	TGTGCCAGCAGCTTCTCCCCGGGACAGGGGGCTAGCTACAATGAGCAGTTCTTC
TRBV6-5	TRBD2	TRBJ2-2	NA	CASSYSPGLATGELFF	TGTGCCAGCAGTTACTCGCCCGGACTAGCAACCGGGGAGCTGTTTTTT
TRBV3-1	TRBD2	TRBJ2-7	NA	CASSQSAGGSYEQYF	TGTGCCAGCAGCCAATCAGCGGGAGGGTCCTACGAGCAGTACTTC
TRBV28	NA	TRBJ2-7	NA	CASVKGPEGYEQYF	TGTGCCAGCGTCAAAGGACCAGAGGGCTACGAGCAGTACTTC
TRBV27	NA	TRBJ1-1	few	CASSLTPQNTEAFF	TGTGCCAGCAGTCTCACTCCGCAGAACACTGAAGCTTTCTTT
TRBV7-9	TRBD1	TRBJ1-6	many	CASSYGQGNSPLHF	TGTGCCAGCAGCTATGGACAGGGGAATTCACCCCTCCACTTT
TRBV2	NA	TRBJ2-1	few	CASSEARGVDEQFF	TGTGCCAGCAGTGAAGCGCGGGGAGTGGATGAGCAGTTCTTC
TRBV20-1	TRBD2	TRBJ2-7	few	CSARGLAVYEQYF	TGCAGTGCTAGGGGACTAGCGGTCTACGAGCAGTACTTC
TRBV20-1	NA	TRBJ2-3	NA	CSAREATDTQYF	TGCAGTGCTCGTGAGGCCACAGATACGCAGTATTTT